This T cell receptor (beta chain) stems from a study of cytomegalovirus exposure and HLA in healthy donors. A word on this clone: The antigen remains undetermined.

It was with 60 Vbeta and 13 Jbeta primers that the PCR ran. Per the original data handling: Later reanalysis found approximately 76 million unique TCR beta chains, around 9.9 million of them shared. Profiled with immunoSEQ multiplex PCR; TCRdb holds only in-frame clones, not every one. The V and J calls and clone size were taken over from that table, and D and trimming were inferred from the DNA. Among some 180,000 clones listed, roughly 77% were seen once. CDR1 and CDR2 (germline): LGHNA, YSLEER. Trimming cost V 4 bases and J 4 bases; bases outside gene matches: 2. The CDR3 length is 13 residues. The study's findings and limits: Association of a missense DCLRE1C variant with TCR beta V- and J-gene trimming was reported in a later analysis. Among the CMV-associated chains, three were confirmed in vitro as specific for CMV antigens.

The donors, nominally healthy at sampling, likely had unrecorded immune exposures. The chain combines TRBV4-3 with TRBJ2-5, with 8 bases that match TRBD1. Material for sequencing was PBMCs. The source is a man aged 35 to 55 in good health and CMV-seropositive. The CDR3 sequence: CASSPQGGETQYF. CDR3 sequence (DNA): TGCGCCAGCAGCCCACAGGGGGGAGAGACCCAGTACTTC.